One sample yielded the 26 T cell receptor beta chains listed below, sequenced in a study of post-analysis software for immune sequencing data. General study findings and limits: The five TRBV segments detected at higher frequency in patients than in controls included TRBV5-6, TRBV5-1 and TRBV20-1.

For these receptors, no antigen is known. Libraries were made from TCR beta cDNA, and they carried unique molecular identifiers. In TCRdb, the PCR reads were re-called with MiXCR into one record per CDR3 protein. The sample has 650,000 to 900,000 distinct CDR3 sequences; about half are singletons. Input material: blood. The source is a girl aged 5 to 17 with multiple sclerosis.

This clonotype was observed a handful of times. The chain combines TRBV5-1 with TRBJ2-3; perhaps TRBD2 as D (5 bases). CDR3 length: 14 amino acids. The germline V and J ends were trimmed by 4 bases and 4 bases, with 13 bases remaining between them. CDR1 and CDR2 from the germline V gene are SGHRS and YFSETQ. This CDR3 reads CASSGSLAPDTQYF. Written as DNA, the CDR3 is TGCGCCAGCAGCGGGAGCCTAGCCCCAGATACGCAGTATTTT.

This clonotype was seen once. The chain links TRBV29-1 to TRBJ2-3; 9 nucleotides align to TRBD1. The CDR3 is 12 residues long. Germline V gene data show CDR1 as SQVTM and CDR2 as ANQGSEA. J was trimmed by 14 bases and V by 0 bases; bases with no gene match: 6. The CDR3 sequence: CSVEERTGELYF. CDR3 DNA: TGCAGCGTTGAAGAGAGGACAGGGGAACTGTATTTT.

This clonotype has a handful of counts. The chain has TRBV7-2 and TRBJ2-5; TRBD2 agrees at 12 bases. Germline V gives CDR1 SGHTA, CDR2 FQGNSA. V lost 5 bases to trimming and J lost 4 bases; unmatched junction nucleotides: 5. The CDR3 sequence is 15 residues long. The CDR3 nucleotides read TGTGCCAGCAGCACGGGACTAGCGGGTGGAGAGACCCAGTACTTC. Translation gives CASSTGLAGGETQYF. Using reference TRBV7-2 and TRBJ2-5 for the parts outside the CDR3, the full variable domain is GAGVSQSPSNKVTEKGKDVELRCDPISGHTALYWYRQSLGQGLEFLIYFQGNSAPDKSGLPSDRFSAERTGGSVSTLTIQRTQQEDSAVYLCASSTGLAGGETQYFGPGTRLLVL.

This clonotype has only a few counts. CDR3 loop: CASSTRNIQYF. The CDR3 region has the DNA TGTGCCAGCAGCACTAGAAACATTCAGTACTTC. The chain employs TRBV5-6 and TRBJ2-4; tentative D call: TRBD2 (5 bases). With 4 bases removed from V and 6 bases from J, the gap between germline ends came to 5 bases. CDR1 is SGHDT and CDR2 is YYEEEE in the germline V gene. CDR3 length: 11 amino acids.

This clonotype occurred a few times. The genes are TRBV28 and TRBJ1-2; D is ambiguous. This CDR3 has 15 amino acids. Germline lookup yields CDR1 MDHEN and CDR2 SYDVKM. The V gene lost 2 bases and the J gene lost 5 bases, with 15 bases spanning the gap. CDR3 protein: CASSLPPGDPYGYTF. The CDR3 bases are TGTGCCAGCAGTTTACCGCCCGGCGATCCGTATGGCTACACCTTC.

The chain links TRBV7-3 to TRBJ2-1; the D gene is possibly TRBD2 (6 bases). Trimming took off 5 bases at V and 0 bases at J, with 14 bases between the two ends. CDR1 and CDR2 (germline): SGHTA, FQGTGA. This CDR3 comprises 16 residues. CDR3 coding DNA: TGTGCCAGCAGCCCACTCGGGGGTAGCTCCTACAATGAGCAGTTCTTC. It translates to CASSPLGGSSYNEQFF.

This clonotype was counted only a few times. The chain couples TRBV20-1 to TRBJ2-3, with D tentatively TRBD2 (5 bases). The CDR3 totals 12 residues. Germline CDR1 and CDR2: DFQATT and SNEGSKA (reference sequence). The CDR3: CCPWGEADTQYF. The CDR3 DNA sequence: TGCTGCCCCTGGGGAGAGGCAGATACGCAGTATTTT.

This clonotype has only a few counts. This sequence joins TRBV6-6 and TRBJ2-4, with 9 nucleotides matching TRBD2. The closer fit of TRBJ2-7 to the DNA end suggests the J call may be wrong. From germline, CDR1 is MNHNY and CDR2 SVGAGI (reference sequence). This CDR3 region has 16 residues. CDR3 nucleotides: TGTGCCAGCAGTTACTCGGTACAGCGGGAGGATCACGAGCAGTACTTC. Residues: CASSYSVQREDHEQYF.

The sample holds a few counts of this clonotype. J is TRBJ2-1 and V is TRBV7-3; 12 bases match TRBD2. This CDR3 comprises 19 residues. Trimming cost V 5 bases and J 0 bases; bases outside gene matches: 11. Germline V gene data show CDR1 as SGHTA and CDR2 as FQGTGA. In DNA, the CDR3 is TGTGCCAGCAGCCGCTCGGGACTAGCGGGTATTAGCTCCTACAATGAGCAGTTCTTC. Its protein is CASSRSGLAGISSYNEQFF.

This clonotype came up a few times. V usage is TRBV6-1 and J usage is TRBJ2-1; 7 positions match TRBD1. Near its end, the DNA agrees better with TRBJ2-7, so the J call may be wrong. CDR3 length: 15 amino acids. Per the germline V gene, CDR1 is MNHNS and CDR2 is SASEGT. CDR3 DNA sequence: TGTGCCAGCAGTGGGGACAGAAGCTCCTACAATGAGCAGTACTTC. Amino acids: CASSGDRSSYNEQYF.

J is TRBJ1-1 and V is TRBV5-1; no clear D gene. The CDR3 totals 14 residues. The germline V and J ends were trimmed by 4 bases and 5 bases, with 15 bases remaining between them. Germline assignment: CDR1 SGHRS and CDR2 YFSETQ. CDR3 nucleotide sequence: TGCGCCAGCAGCCCGGCGGAAGGTTTAACTGAAGCTTTCTTT. It encodes CASSPAEGLTEAFF.

This CDR3 is CASSSLAGEQETQYF. CDR3 nucleotide sequence: TGTGCCAGCAGCTCACTAGCGGGGGAACAAGAGACCCAGTACTTC. The genes are TRBV7-9 and TRBJ2-5; 11 bases map to TRBD2. In germline, CDR1 is SEHNR, CDR2 FQNEAQ (reference sequence). With V trimmed by 4 bases and J by 2 bases, 3 bases remained unmatched. The CDR3 consists of 15 residues.

The chain recombines TRBV9 with TRBJ2-3, with 9 positions matching TRBD2. Germline CDR1 and CDR2: SGDLS and YYNGEE. V lost 2 bases and J lost 2; bases outside the gene matches: 3. This CDR3 is built from 15 residues. CDR3 DNA sequence: TGTGCCAGCAGCGTTACGGGACTAGCCACAGATACGCAGTATTTT. Amino acid sequence: CASSVTGLATDTQYF.

The rearrangement joins TRBV5-6 to TRBJ2-5; a weak D match, TRBD2 (6 bases). The CDR3 is 17 amino acids. CDR1 and CDR2 (germline): SGHDT, YYEEEE. V lost 1 base and J lost 11, with 27 bases in between. For the CDR3, the DNA is TGTGCCAGCAGCTTGTACACTAGCCCCTCCTCTAACAATGAGCAGTACTTC. Translated: CASSLYTSPSSNNEQYF.

In its sample, this clonotype was seen a few times. The V gene is TRBV20-1, the J gene TRBJ2-5; possible D gene TRBD2, 7 bases. V was clipped by 6 bases and J by 5 bases, with 28 bases between them. The CDR3 spans 17 residues. Per germline, CDR1 DFQATT and CDR2 SNEGSKA (reference sequence). CDR3 protein: CSAPTGGQELKGETQYF. The CDR3 nucleotides read TGCAGTGCCCCTACGGGGGGACAAGAGCTTAAGGGGGAGACCCAGTACTTC.

The V and J genes are TRBV27 and TRBJ2-7; 7 bases fit TRBD2. CDR1 is MNHEY and CDR2 is SMNVEV in the germline V gene (reference sequence). CDR3 size: 14 residues. After removal of 6 bases from V and 3 bases from J, the junction contained 8 bases not matched to a gene. The CDR3 region is CASSSVKRGYEQYF. For the CDR3, the DNA is TGTGCCAGCAGCTCCGTGAAGCGGGGCTACGAGCAGTACTTC.

V is TRBV7-8 and J is TRBJ1-2; D perhaps matches TRBD1 (6 bases). The V end was cut by 4 bases, the J end by 0 bases, with 15 bases between. CDR1 and CDR2 from the germline V gene are SGHVS and FQNEAQ. The CDR3 runs 16 residues. The CDR3 DNA sequence: TGTGCCAGCAGCTCAAAAGGGACAAACTCTAACTATGGCTACACCTTC. It specifies CASSSKGTNSNYGYTF.

The chain links TRBV6-5 to TRBJ1-3; D unresolved. The CDR3 totals 16 residues. The V gene's germline CDR1 is MNHEY and CDR2 SVGAGI. V gave up 0 bases and J gave up 0 bases, with 9 bases separating them. This CDR3 reads CASSYSSLSSGNTIYF. The CDR3 region has the DNA TGTGCCAGCAGTTACTCTTCCCTGAGCTCTGGAAACACCATATATTTT.

The chain recombines TRBV6-2 or TRBV6-3 with TRBJ2-7, with D hard to call. The length of the CDR3 is 12 residues. The V end was cut by 8 bases, the J end by 6 bases, with 14 bases between. Germline CDR1 and CDR2: MNHEY and SVGEGT. The CDR3: CASSNPASEQYF. The CDR3 nucleotides are TGTGCCAGCTCTAACCCTGCGAGCGAGCAGTACTTC.

The chain recombines TRBV7-9 with TRBJ1-2, with unresolved D. V lost 3 bases and J lost 3, with 11 bases in between. Germline V gives CDR1 SEHNR, CDR2 FQNEAQ (reference sequence). The CDR3 loop spans 14 amino acids. CDR3 sequence (DNA): TGTGCCAGCAGCTTGTCATCCAGCTACTATGGCTACACCTTC. It is translated as CASSLSSSYYGYTF.

The genes are TRBV12-3 or TRBV12-4 and TRBJ2-3, with D unresolved. CDR3 size: 12 residues. V lost 6 bases and J lost 5, with 9 bases in between. For the CDR3, the DNA is TGTGCCAGCAGACCCCCCCAAGATACGCAGTATTTT. Translated, it gives CASRPPQDTQYF.

This sequence joins TRBV9 and TRBJ2-4, with TRBD2 matching over 8 bases. The assigned J gene may be wrong: the sequence end matches TRBJ2-7 better. Germline V gives CDR1 SGDLS, CDR2 YYNGEE. This CDR3 spans 15 amino acids. In DNA, the CDR3 is TGTGCCAGCAGCGAGGGATCCGGGACTAGCTACGAGCAGTACTTC. It yields the protein CASSEGSGTSYEQYF.

This clonotype occurred a few times. The chain uses TRBV7-8 and TRBJ2-5; D remains ambiguous. CDR3 length equals 15 residues. Germline CDR1 is SGHVS and CDR2 is FQNEAQ. V dropped 4 bases and J dropped 7 bases, with 19 bases sitting between them. This CDR3 reads CASSSQWTARWTQYF. The DNA of the CDR3 is TGTGCCAGCAGCTCACAATGGACCGCCCGGTGGACCCAGTACTTC. Drawing the rest from reference TRBV7-8 and TRBJ2-5, the complete variable domain is GAGVSQSPRYKVAKRGQDVALRCDPISGHVSLFWYQQALGQGPEFLTYFQNEAQLDKSGLPSDRFFAERPEGSVSTLKIQRTQQEDSAVYLCASSSQWTARWTQYFGPGTRLLVL.

The chain links TRBV7-3 to TRBJ2-7; D ambiguous. This CDR3 comprises 16 residues. The ends were cut back, 1 base at V and 5 bases at J, with 18 bases in the middle. Germline V lookup: CDR1 SGHTA, CDR2 FQGTGA. CDR3 sequence (DNA): TGTGCCAGCAGCTTAAAGGTGGTCCGGATTCCAGACGAGCAGTACTTC. The encoded protein is CASSLKVVRIPDEQYF. Using reference TRBV7-3 and TRBJ2-7 for the parts outside the CDR3, the full variable domain is GAGVSQTPSNKVTEKGKYVELRCDPISGHTALYWYRQSLGQGPEFLIYFQGTGAADDSGLPNDRFFAVRPEGSVSTLKIQRTERGDSAVYLCASSLKVVRIPDEQYFGPGTRLTVT.

The gene calls are TRBV4-3 and TRBJ1-2; no clear D. V lost 0 bases and J 7 bases, leaving 12 bases between the germline ends. Germline V gene lookup returns CDR1 LGHNA and CDR2 YSLEER. The CDR3 loop spans 14 amino acids. The CDR3 reads CASSQDLQAGGYTF. As DNA, the CDR3 is TGCGCCAGCAGCCAAGATCTGCAGGCTGGTGGCTACACCTTC.

The chain employs TRBV11-1 and TRBJ2-7, with 8 bases matching TRBD1. Germline V gives CDR1 SGHAT, CDR2 FQDESV (reference sequence). J gave up 4 bases and V 1 base, and 6 bases lay outside the gene matches. This CDR3 is built from 15 residues. The CDR3 nucleotides are TGTGCCAGCAGCTTAGGTCCAGGGGGCTGGTACGAGCAGTACTTC. This sequence encodes CASSLGPGGWYEQYF.